This T cell receptor (beta chain) was found in a study of cytomegalovirus exposure and HLA in healthy donors. Notes on the study in general: Overall, 164 TCR beta chains were annotated as cytomegalovirus-associated. According to a later analysis, TCR clusters from the first cohort tended to co-occur in the 90 to 150 validation repertoires.

Separate from the approximately 670-subject first cohort was the approximately 130-subject validation cohort, to which the donors belonged. The ends lost 1 base at V and 8 bases at J; junction bases unmatched: 5. Germline CDR1 and CDR2: SGHDT and YYEEEE. The CDR3 spans 15 residues. TCRdb keeps only in-frame clones here, not all; method: immunoSEQ multiplex PCR. The table records over 120,000 clones, over 80% of them present only once. Regarding this clone: Antigen specificity is unknown.

The chain carries TRBV5-6 and TRBJ1-4; 10 positions match TRBD1. Input material: PBMCs. The sequence was collected from a woman aged 25-40 years in good health and CMV-seropositive. The CDR3 region has the DNA TGTGCCAGCAGCTTGCTCGGGACAGGGGACGAAAAACTGTTTTTT. Protein sequence: CASSLLGTGDEKLFF.